This TCR beta chain was sequenced for a study of blood T cell repertoires in COVID-19. Study at large: There were acute and convalescent COVID-19 samples, and they came from the United States, Italy and Spain. PBMCs, B-cell-depleted T cells, or T cells were the source of the cDNA or gDNA that made up the material.

In the source study's methods: Reference gene primer amplification in the assay estimated nucleated cell counts. Generated by immunoSEQ multiplex PCR, the TCRdb table keeps only in-frame clones and is missing some. V and J calls and clone size are copied from that table; D and trimming were computed from the DNA. Found here are about 140,000 clones, over 65% of them singletons; the top ten hold approximately 4.5%. The J segment lost 3 bases and the V segment lost 4 bases, leaving 4 bases of the junction unmatched. Germline V CDR1 and CDR2: SGHKS, YYEKEE (reference sequence). This CDR3 comprises 15 residues.

The sequence came from a woman of 80 years or more with active or convalescent COVID-19. J is TRBJ1-3 and V is TRBV5-5; TRBD1 agrees at 10 bases. Sequenced sample: peripheral blood. The CDR3 bases are TGTGCCAGCAGCCGACAGGGGGCAGGTGGAAACACCATATATTTT. This gives the protein CASSRQGAGGNTIYF. Using reference TRBV5-5 and TRBJ1-3 for the parts outside the CDR3, the full variable domain is DAGVTQSPTHLIKTRGQQVTLRCSPISGHKSVSWYQQVLGQGPQFIFQYYEKEERGRGNFPDRFSARQFPNYSSELNVNALLLGDSALYLCASSRQGAGGNTIYFGEGSWLTVV.